This TCR beta chain was retrieved from a study of vaccination and CD4 T cells after COVID-19. Whole-study context: Overlapping spike peptides from SARS-CoV-2, HCoV-NL63, HCoV-OC43 and HCoV-229E served to stimulate the cells.

At the Johns Hopkins FTIC core, DNA taken from cultured CD4+ T cells was sequenced by way of the Oncomine TCR Beta short-read assay. TCRdb reanalysed the PCR reads using MiXCR and keeps one entry per CDR3 protein. This sample carries about 20,000 distinct CDR3 sequences, about 43% of them seen once, and the ten largest clones take 2.5% to 3.5%. CDR1 and CDR2 (germline): SNHLY, FYNNEI. V was pared by 11 bases and J by 4 bases, with 5 bases between. The CDR3 has 9 residues. Treatment reported: roughly 10-day PBMC culture with coronavirus spike peptide pools or control peptides (ViraFEST assay). The medium had half its volume replaced with fresh IL-2 medium on days 3 and 7. This clonotype was seen only a few times. What it recognizes is unknown.

The TCR comes from a human donor who had recovered from COVID-19. The chain employs TRBV2 and TRBJ1-1; no clear D. The sample here was CD4+ T cells from blood, cultured in vitro, taken after SARS-CoV-2 vaccination. This chain's CDR3 is CAQGTEAFF. The CDR3 region has the DNA TGTGCCCAAGGCACTGAAGCTTTCTTT.